This paragraph covers one T cell receptor (beta chain) sequence. MiXCR, applied by TCRdb to the 5' RACE reads, yields one record per CDR3 protein. The profile shows under 900,000 distinct CDR3 sequences, roughly 18% of them singletons. This sample is part of a study of identical twins. There are 15 residues in the CDR3. CDR1 is LGHNA, CDR2 YSLEER, per germline. V shed 1 base, J shed 5 bases, and the junction held 7 bases outside the gene matches. These data also featured in a second study, about T cells expressing NK-cell markers.

The sequence was obtained from a woman under 30 in good health. What was sequenced was PBMCs. V gene TRBV4-3 combines with J gene TRBJ2-5; 7 bases match TRBD2. CDR3 amino acids: CASSQGSSGRETQYF. CDR3 sequence (DNA): TGCGCCAGCAGCCAAGGGAGCTCCGGGAGGGAGACCCAGTACTTC.